This record looks at one TCR beta chain sequence and its context. The data were obtained in a study of blood T cell repertoires in COVID-19. Study background: COVID-19 samples collected from the United States, Italy and Spain covered acute and convalescent phases. T cells, B-cell-depleted T cells, or PBMCs supplied cDNA or gDNA.

Original methodology: Amplification of reference gene primers was used by the study to estimate nucleated cell counts. Produced via immunoSEQ multiplex PCR; TCRdb's table is partial and in-frame only. The V and J calls and clone size are taken from that table; D and trimming were inferred from the DNA. There are fewer than 350,000 clones in the sample; 85% occur only once, and about 7% lies in the top ten. The specimen sequenced was peripheral blood. The clonotype was recovered from a human donor in a cohort sampled during active COVID-19.

CDR3 in DNA: TGTGCCAGCAGCCTGACGGGACAGGGTTCCCTCGAGCAGTACTTC. This gives the protein CASSLTGQGSLEQYF. The rearrangement links TRBV6-5 to TRBJ2-7; 9 bases match TRBD1. Germline lookup yields CDR1 MNHEY and CDR2 SVGAGI. Trimming took 6 bases from V and 6 from J; bases not matched to a gene: 12. This CDR3 spans 15 amino acids.